A selection of T cell receptor beta chains follows, all from one sample in a study of cytomegalovirus exposure and HLA in healthy donors. Libraries were prepared by immunoSEQ multiplex PCR; TCRdb keeps only in-frame clonotypes and omits some of them. In the table there are approximately 100,000 clones, 65% to 80% of which are singletons. Sequenced input: PBMCs. The receptors were sampled from a man in his fifties in good health and CMV-seronegative. The CDR3 runs from the conserved cysteine through the conserved F or W. Each record gives: D gene, J gene, V gene, clone size, CDR3 protein, CDR3 DNA. A D gene is named only where the DNA matches it firmly. Clone size, where shown, is once, few, many, or a class for clones that have expanded.

- | TRBJ2-7 | TRBV6-6 | - | CASSYSTGTPYEQYF | TGTGCCAGCAGTTACTCGACCGGGACACCCTACGAGCAGTACTTC
- | TRBJ2-5 | TRBV7-6 | - | CASSLVLSGQETQYF | TGTGCCAGCAGCTTAGTCCTTAGCGGCCAAGAGACCCAGTACTTC
TRBD1 | TRBJ1-2 | TRBV27 | - | CASSSTGTGGHGYTF | TGTGCCAGCAGTTCAACCGGGACAGGGGGCCATGGCTACACCTTC
- | TRBJ2-7 | TRBV20-1 | - | CSARDPLEQYF | TGCAGTGCTAGAGATCCCCTCGAGCAGTACTTC
- | TRBJ2-2 | TRBV7-8 | - | CASSWGRENGELFF | TGTGCCAGCAGCTGGGGACGGGAGAACGGGGAGCTGTTTTTT
TRBD1 | TRBJ1-1 | TRBV5-1 | - | CASSERTGNTEAFF | TGCGCCAGCAGCGAACGGACAGGCAACACTGAAGCTTTCTTT
- | TRBJ2-3 | TRBV9 | - | CASSVVGTDTQYF | TGTGCCAGCAGCGTAGTAGGCACAGATACGCAGTATTTT
TRBD1 | TRBJ2-1 | TRBV7-3 | - | CASSLRDRDEQFF | TGTGCCAGCAGCCTGCGGGACAGGGATGAGCAGTTCTTC
TRBD1 | TRBJ2-5 | TRBV11-3 | - | CASSPGAFQGGSWETQYF | TGTGCCAGCAGCCCAGGGGCTTTTCAAGGGGGCTCGTGGGAGACCCAGTACTTC
- | TRBJ2-5 | TRBV6-5 | - | CASSPPGDQETQYF | TGTGCCAGCAGCCCGCCGGGGGATCAAGAGACCCAGTACTTC
- | TRBJ2-7 | TRBV6-5 | - | CASSYREGTYEQYF | TGTGCCAGCAGTTACCGGGAAGGGACCTACGAGCAGTACTTC
- | TRBJ1-3 | TRBV14 | - | CASSQSQNTIYF | TGTGCCAGCAGCCAAAGCCAAAACACCATATATTTT
- | TRBJ2-5 | TRBV6-6 | - | CASGVLETQYF | TGTGCCAGCGGAGTCTTGGAGACCCAGTACTTC
TRBD1 | TRBJ1-4 | TRBV28 | - | CVSRNNRGKATNEKLFF | TGTGTCAGCAGGAACAACAGGGGGAAGGCAACTAATGAAAAACTGTTTTTT
TRBD2 | TRBJ2-5 | TRBV4-2 | - | CASSQGRTSGETQYF | TGTGCCAGCAGCCAAGGCCGGACTAGCGGAGAGACCCAGTACTTC
- | TRBJ1-3 | TRBV5-1 | once | CASSLGATGNTIYF | TGCGCCAGCAGCTTGGGGGCTACTGGAAACACCATATATTTT
TRBD1 | TRBJ1-3 | TRBV7-2 | - | CASSLGSGGANTIYF | TGTGCCAGCAGCTTAGGGTCAGGGGGCGCAAACACCATATATTTT
- | TRBJ2-1 | TRBV29-1 | - | CSVGDRFNEQFF | TGCAGCGTCGGTGACAGATTCAATGAGCAGTTCTTC